A selection of T cell receptor beta chains follows, all from one sample in a study of cytomegalovirus exposure and HLA in healthy donors. Sequencing used immunoSEQ multiplex PCR; TCRdb keeps in-frame clones, though not all of them. The sample contains 140,000 to 150,000 clones, roughly 82% of which appear only once. The sequenced sample was PBMCs. These receptor sequences come from a man aged 30-40 years in good health and CMV-seronegative. Both conserved end residues are part of each CDR3. Rows may omit the clone size; those that give it use once, few, many or a size class.

TRBV5-6,TRBJ2-1,NA,CASSFGGREQFF
TRBV4-2,TRBJ2-2,NA,CASSPRAGRANTGELFF
TRBV7-9,TRBJ2-5,NA,CASSPGQNKYF
TRBV11-2,TRBJ2-3,NA,CASSSTWGGTQYF
TRBV27,TRBJ2-5,NA,CASSLWDSRETQYF
TRBV4-1,TRBJ1-2,NA,CASSRAGTGDGYTF
TRBV28,TRBJ1-4,NA,CASSSSMEGGVGKLFF
TRBV6-6,TRBJ2-7,NA,CASSYRVRQGTYEQYF
TRBV11-3,TRBJ2-5,NA,CASSLSQQETQYF
TRBV29-1,TRBJ1-5,NA,CSIRTGSSPNQPQHF
TRBV28,TRBJ2-3,NA,CASSSNRVPDTQYF
TRBV5-4,TRBJ2-7,NA,CASSGGQGAEYEQYF
TRBV27,TRBJ1-5,NA,CASSSLQGGGNQPQHF
TRBV15,TRBJ1-6,NA,CATAQGPNSPLHF
TRBV30,TRBJ1-1,NA,CAWLKRDTEAFF
TRBV14,TRBJ1-1,NA,CASSQPGNTEAFF
TRBV6-5,TRBJ1-2,once,CASSPTGAYYGYTF
TRBV4-1,TRBJ2-3,few,CASSQEIGGTPLDTQYF
TRBV7-2,TRBJ2-5,NA,CASSLVGGETQYF
TRBV7-2,TRBJ2-3,NA,CASSLRLAGSTDTQYF
TRBV4-1,TRBJ2-1,few,CASEGREPHEQFF
TRBV7-9,TRBJ2-3,NA,CASSLAMGLAVSTDTQYF
TRBV19,TRBJ2-1,few,CATKYNRLAGNEQFF
TRBV30,TRBJ2-7,NA,CAWRLGQAEQYF
TRBV5-1,TRBJ1-2,NA,CASSLALRGPYGYTF
TRBV5-1,TRBJ2-1,NA,CASTPLASGTGNEQFF
TRBV2,TRBJ1-2,once,CASTKAGQNYGYTF
TRBV30,TRBJ1-5,NA,CAWSGDRGHQPQHF
TRBV6-5,TRBJ2-7,NA,CASSPQRGAGYEQYF
TRBV7-9,TRBJ2-2,NA,CASSLQIVTGELFF
TRBV10-3,TRBJ1-5,NA,CAISESWGLDQPQHF
TRBV21-1,TRBJ2-7,NA,CASSPGLVYEQYF
TRBV7-2,TRBJ2-5,NA,CASSFGQETQYF
TRBV7-6,TRBJ1-1,NA,CASSLELNTEAFF
TRBV29-1,NA,NA,CSVEEPTSGMKFSSYEQYF
TRBV28,TRBJ1-2,NA,CASSFGGRGQFGYTF
TRBV11-2,TRBJ2-7,NA,CASRGQTYEQYF
TRBV4-2,TRBJ2-7,few,CASRERGGPSEQYF
TRBV7-2,TRBJ1-1,NA,CASRQTGNTEAFF
TRBV4-1,TRBJ1-1,NA,CASSQVTQRNTEAFF
TRBV27,TRBJ2-3,NA,CASSLGAGGSTDTQYF
TRBV7-9,TRBJ2-5,NA,CASSSWGDVETQYF
TRBV2,TRBJ1-1,few,CASRPSTVEAFF
TRBV18,TRBJ2-7,NA,CASSRDREVGEQYF
TRBV10-2,TRBJ2-2,few,CASSLGLAAGELFF
TRBV6-6,TRBJ1-1,NA,CASSFPGQGNTEAFF
TRBV2,TRBJ1-2,NA,CASSPFFRGRRYGYTF
TRBV7-2,TRBJ1-1,few,CASSYGRVAAEAFF